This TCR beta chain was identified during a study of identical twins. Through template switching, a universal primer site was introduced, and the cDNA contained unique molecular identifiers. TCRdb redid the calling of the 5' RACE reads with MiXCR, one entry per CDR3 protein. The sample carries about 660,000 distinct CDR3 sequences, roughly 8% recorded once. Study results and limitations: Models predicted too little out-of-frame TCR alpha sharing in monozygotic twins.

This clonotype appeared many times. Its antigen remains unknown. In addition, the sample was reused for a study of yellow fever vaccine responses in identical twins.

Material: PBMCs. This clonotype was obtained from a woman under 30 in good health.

The CDR3 loop reads CASSFSGTSRNEQFF. For the CDR3, the DNA is TGTGCCAGCAGTTTCTCCGGGACTAGCCGCAATGAGCAGTTCTTC. The chain combines TRBV12-3 or TRBV12-4 with TRBJ2-1, with TRBD2 matching over 9 bases. With V trimmed by 3 bases and J by 6 bases, 6 bases remained unmatched. The CDR3 extends over 15 amino acids.